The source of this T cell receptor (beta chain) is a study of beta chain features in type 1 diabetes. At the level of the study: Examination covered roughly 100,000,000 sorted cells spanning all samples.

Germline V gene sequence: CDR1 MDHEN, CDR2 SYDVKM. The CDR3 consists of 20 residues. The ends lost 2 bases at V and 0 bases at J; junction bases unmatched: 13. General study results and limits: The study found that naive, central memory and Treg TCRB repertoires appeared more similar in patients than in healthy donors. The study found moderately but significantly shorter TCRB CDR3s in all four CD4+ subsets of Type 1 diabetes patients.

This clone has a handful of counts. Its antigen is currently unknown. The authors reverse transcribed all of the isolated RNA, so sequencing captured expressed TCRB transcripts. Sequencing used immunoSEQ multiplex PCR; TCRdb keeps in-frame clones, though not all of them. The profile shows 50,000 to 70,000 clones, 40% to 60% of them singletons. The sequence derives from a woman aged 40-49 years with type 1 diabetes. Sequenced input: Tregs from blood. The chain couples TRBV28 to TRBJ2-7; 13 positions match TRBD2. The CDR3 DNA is TGTGCCAGCAGTTTACCAGGGACTAGCGGGATGGGTGGGGTCTCCTACGAGCAGTACTTC. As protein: CASSLPGTSGMGGVSYEQYF.